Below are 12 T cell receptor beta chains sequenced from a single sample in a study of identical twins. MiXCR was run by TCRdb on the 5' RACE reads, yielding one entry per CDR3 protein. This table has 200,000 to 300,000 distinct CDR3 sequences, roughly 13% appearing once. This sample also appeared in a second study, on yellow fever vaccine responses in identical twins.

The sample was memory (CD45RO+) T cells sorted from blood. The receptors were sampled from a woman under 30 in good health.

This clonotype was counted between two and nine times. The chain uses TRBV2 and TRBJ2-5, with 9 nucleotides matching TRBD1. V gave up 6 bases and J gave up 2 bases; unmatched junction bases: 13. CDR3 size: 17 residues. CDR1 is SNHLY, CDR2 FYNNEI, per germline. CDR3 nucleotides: TGTGCCAGCAGGGGATTTGGACAGGGGCTACCTCAAGAGACCCAGTACTTC. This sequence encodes CASRGFGQGLPQETQYF. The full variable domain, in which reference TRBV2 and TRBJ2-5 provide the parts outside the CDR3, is EPEVTQTPSHQVTQMGQEVILRCVPISNHLYFYWYRQILGQKVEFLVSFYNNEISEKSEIFDDQFSVERPDGSNFTLKIRSTKLEDSAMYFCASRGFGQGLPQETQYFGPGTRLLVL.

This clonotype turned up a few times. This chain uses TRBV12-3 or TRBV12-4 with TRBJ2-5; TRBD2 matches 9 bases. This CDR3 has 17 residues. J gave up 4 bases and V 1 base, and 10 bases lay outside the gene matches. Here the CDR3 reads CASSLVQTVAGVETQYF. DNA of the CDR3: TGTGCCAGCAGTTTAGTTCAAACAGTAGCGGGAGTAGAGACCCAGTACTTC.

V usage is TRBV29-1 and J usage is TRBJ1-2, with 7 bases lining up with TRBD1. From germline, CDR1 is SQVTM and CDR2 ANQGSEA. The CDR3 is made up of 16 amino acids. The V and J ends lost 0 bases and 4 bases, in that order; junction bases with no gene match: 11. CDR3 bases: TGCAGCGTTGAAGAAGACAGGGAGTCAGTGGGCTATGGCTACACCTTC. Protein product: CSVEEDRESVGYGYTF.

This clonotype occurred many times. CDR3 in DNA: TGCGCCAGCAGTCCCCGCGCAGGGAACTATGGCTACACCTTC. The encoded protein is CASSPRAGNYGYTF. This chain links TRBV5-1 with TRBJ1-2; tentatively, D is TRBD1 (5 bases). CDR1 is SGHRS, CDR2 YFSETQ, per germline. There are 14 residues in the CDR3. V lost 5 bases and J lost 2, with 13 bases in between.

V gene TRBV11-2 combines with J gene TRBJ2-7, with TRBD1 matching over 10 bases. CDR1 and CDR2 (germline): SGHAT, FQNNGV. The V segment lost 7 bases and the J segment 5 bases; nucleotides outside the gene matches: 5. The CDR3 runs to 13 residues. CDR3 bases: TGTGCCAGCACCCCGGGACAGGGGAACGAGCAGTACTTC. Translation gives CASTPGQGNEQYF.

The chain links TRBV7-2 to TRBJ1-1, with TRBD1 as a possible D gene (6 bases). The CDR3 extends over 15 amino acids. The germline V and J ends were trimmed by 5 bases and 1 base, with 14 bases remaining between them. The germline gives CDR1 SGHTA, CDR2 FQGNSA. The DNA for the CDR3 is TGTGCCAGCAGCCCAACGACAGGAAAGAACACTGAAGCTTTCTTT. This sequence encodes CASSPTTGKNTEAFF.

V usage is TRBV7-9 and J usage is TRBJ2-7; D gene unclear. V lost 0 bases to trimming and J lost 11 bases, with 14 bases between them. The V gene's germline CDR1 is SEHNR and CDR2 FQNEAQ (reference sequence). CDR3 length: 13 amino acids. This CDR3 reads CASSLAPAPQKYF. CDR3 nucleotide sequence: TGTGCCAGCAGCTTAGCCCCCGCGCCCCAGAAGTACTTC.

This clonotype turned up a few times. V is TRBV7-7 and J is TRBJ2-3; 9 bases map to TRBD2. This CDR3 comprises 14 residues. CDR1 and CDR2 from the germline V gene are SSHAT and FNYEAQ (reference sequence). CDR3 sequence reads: CASSRLAGTDTQYF. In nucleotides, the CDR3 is TGTGCTAGCTCGCGGCTAGCGGGGACAGATACGCAGTATTTT.

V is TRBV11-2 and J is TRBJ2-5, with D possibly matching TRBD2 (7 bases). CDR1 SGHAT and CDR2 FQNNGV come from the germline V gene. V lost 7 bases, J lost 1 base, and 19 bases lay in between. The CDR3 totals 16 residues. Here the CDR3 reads CASIASPRGAQETQYF. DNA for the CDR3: TGTGCCAGCATCGCCTCACCCCGGGGGGCCCAAGAGACCCAGTACTTC.

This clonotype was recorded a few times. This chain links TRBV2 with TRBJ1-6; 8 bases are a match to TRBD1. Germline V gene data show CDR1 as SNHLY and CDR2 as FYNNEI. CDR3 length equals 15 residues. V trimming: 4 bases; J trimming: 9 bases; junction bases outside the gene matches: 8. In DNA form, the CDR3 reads TGTGCCAGCAGTGTAATTACAGGGGGTCGTTCACCCCTCCACTTT. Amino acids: CASSVITGGRSPLHF.

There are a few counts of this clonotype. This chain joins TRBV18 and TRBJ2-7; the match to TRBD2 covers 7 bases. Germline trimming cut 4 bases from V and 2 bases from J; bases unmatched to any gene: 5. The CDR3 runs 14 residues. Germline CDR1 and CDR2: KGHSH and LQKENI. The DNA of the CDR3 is TGTGCCAGCTCACGCTCGCTAGCGGCCTACGAGCAGTACTTC. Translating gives CASSRSLAAYEQYF.

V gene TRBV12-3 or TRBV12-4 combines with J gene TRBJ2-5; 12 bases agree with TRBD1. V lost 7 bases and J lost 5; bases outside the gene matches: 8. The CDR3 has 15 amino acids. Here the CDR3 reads CASNLRDRGRETQYF. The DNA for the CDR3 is TGTGCCAGCAACCTGAGGGACAGGGGGCGGGAGACCCAGTACTTC.